This TCR beta chain was recorded in a study of post-analysis software for immune sequencing data. Whole-study results and caveats: Compared against controls, patients with multiple sclerosis displayed significantly lower normalized Chao1 diversity. F measure clustering grouped samples strongly by preparation batch. With TRBV5-6, TRBV5-1 and TRBV20-1 included, five TRBV segments were more frequent in patients than in controls.

This clonotype was picked up a small number of times. What it binds is unknown. Looked up from germline, CDR1 is SGDLS and CDR2 is YYNGEE. The CDR3 runs 14 residues. Trimming stripped 3 bases from V and 2 bases from J, with 11 bases between. The library was made from cDNA and included unique molecular identifiers. TCRdb called the PCR reads again in MiXCR, with one record for every CDR3 protein. This sample has about 150,000 distinct CDR3 sequences, with around 30% found just once. The sequenced sample was blood. The receptor was derived from a girl aged 10 to 17 with multiple sclerosis. The chain carries TRBV9 and TRBJ2-5; TRBD2 might be the D (5 bases). This CDR3 reads CASSGPGVQETQYF. CDR3 bases: TGTGCCAGCAGCGGACCCGGGGTTCAAGAGACCCAGTACTTC.